This T cell receptor beta chain was sequenced in a study of blood T cell repertoires in COVID-19 (dated by TCRdb to the early 2020s). Concerning the study at large: Samples covering the acute and convalescent phases of COVID-19 were provided by collaborators in the United States, Italy and Spain. Nearly every sample came with metadata listing a de-identified subject ID, COVID-19 status, age in years and sex. The samples were drawn from the first 160 participants of the ongoing ImmuneRACE study and from 1,254 subjects provided by 6 global collaborators. The prospective study material was composed of cDNA or gDNA derived from T cells, B-cell-depleted T cells, or PBMCs. The dataset comprised deeply sampled blood TCRbeta repertoires from subjects exposed to, actively infected with, or recovered from COVID-19. The repertoires were released in a freely available public database intended as a resource for research on the immune response to SARS-CoV-2. HLA class I and class II types, where available, came from metadata supplied by the sample provider rather than from assay-based typing.

Study-wide conclusions, independent of this receptor: The quantity of clinical and demographic metadata differed by source and by participant and was supplied without curation.

Regarding this clone: What antigen it recognizes has not been identified. There are no base qualities to consult, and no much larger clone falls within one base.

Participants in the prospective study were aged roughly 18 to 95 years, lived in under 30 United States geographic areas, and enrolled through a virtual design. Cohort assignment in the prospective study relied on participant-reported clinical history from a screening survey and a study questionnaire. A participant counted as exposed if, within 2 weeks of entering the study, that participant had been in contact with someone who had a PCR-confirmed or clinician-diagnosed COVID-19 case. Mobile phlebotomists in the prospective study collected whole blood, serum and a nasopharyngeal or oropharyngeal swab from every participant. Additional blood draws and questionnaires over an approximately 2-month period could optionally be provided by prospective study participants. Before DNA extraction, prospective study blood samples were shipped either frozen or at room temperature. TCRbeta CDR3 regions were amplified from genomic DNA by means of the immunoSEQ Assay, a bias-controlled multiplex PCR. Per the source publication's procedure: Nucleated cell counts per sample were estimated from amplification of reference gene primers within the assay. To quantify the absolute abundance of each unique TCRbeta CDR3 rearrangement, sequence reads were collapsed and filtered. For each sample, productive Simpson clonality was calculated by taking the square root of Simpson's diversity index across productive rearrangements. Not all clones reach the TCRdb copy of this immuneACCESS table, which keeps in-frame sequences only. Checked studies attribute under half of the gap to unresolved V genes and leave the rest unexplained. D and trimming come from the DNA, and the V and J calls and clone size come from that table. Within this sample are 350,000 to 500,000 clones, with approximately 91% of them counted one time only. About 1.4% of the sample is held by the ten biggest clonotypes.

This clonotype originated in a woman younger than 30 who had been exposed to COVID-19. Sequences were obtained from PBMCs or T cells enriched from blood (not recorded which).

The DNA sequence reads TGTGCCAGCAGTTACGGACAGCTGAACACTGAAGCTTTCTTT. It encodes CASSYGQLNTEAFF. The V gene is TRBV6-2 or TRBV6-3 and the J gene is TRBJ1-1, and possibly TRBD1, on 6 matching bases. V gives up 2 bases and J gives up 0 bases, and the segment between their germline ends measures 7 bases. Measured from the cysteine to the phenylalanine, the CDR3 is 14 residues long. Here the CDR3 DNA is all that survives: 42 bases in frame from base 1. In the germline V gene, CDR1 corresponds to MNHEY and CDR2 to SVGEGT.